These 5 T cell receptor beta chains came from one sample sequenced in a study of T cell responses to AZD1222 COVID-19 vaccine. Sequencing used immunoSEQ multiplex PCR; TCRdb keeps in-frame clones, though not all of them. The data hold fewer than 75,000 clones, with approximately 90% observed a single time. The sample in question was peripheral blood, obtained 28 days after the second dose of the MenACWY control vaccine. These receptors were collected from an adult who received the MenACWY meningococcal vaccine as a control.

V gene TRBV6-2 or TRBV6-3 combines with J gene TRBJ2-3; 7 positions match TRBD2. After removal of 2 bases from V and 2 bases from J, the junction contained 7 bases not matched to a gene. Germline V CDR1 and CDR2: MNHEY, SVGEGT. There are 16 residues in the CDR3. In DNA form, the CDR3 reads TGTGCCAGCAGTTACGGGGCGGGAGTTCCCACAGATACGCAGTATTTT. Its translation: CASSYGAGVPTDTQYF.

J is TRBJ2-7 and V is TRBV7-2; 7 bases are shared with TRBD2. V was pared by 3 bases and J by 1 base, with 6 bases of the junction left unmatched. The CDR3 is 15 amino acids. Per the germline V gene, CDR1 is SGHTA and CDR2 is FQGNSA. The CDR3 here is CASSLLAGKSYEQYF. As DNA, the CDR3 is TGTGCCAGCAGCTTGTTAGCGGGCAAATCCTACGAGCAGTACTTC.

The V gene is TRBV5-4, the J gene TRBJ2-1; 7 bases are a match to TRBD1. The germline gives CDR1 SGHNT, CDR2 YYREEE (reference sequence). V shed 4 bases and J 11 bases; nucleotides not matched to a gene: 12. The CDR3 loop spans 14 amino acids. The CDR3 region has the DNA TGTGCCAGCAGCATAACCGGGACAGAAAATCAGCAGTTCTTC. Translated, it gives CASSITGTENQQFF.

The chain links TRBV7-2 to TRBJ2-1; no reliable D call. Per germline, CDR1 SGHTA and CDR2 FQGNSA. V lost 3 bases to trimming and J lost 4 bases, with 7 bases between them. The CDR3 is made up of 13 amino acids. The CDR3 nucleotides read TGTGCCAGCAGCTTGAACCGATACAATGAGCAGTTCTTC. It specifies CASSLNRYNEQFF.

The V and J genes are TRBV19 and TRBJ2-1, with D unresolved. This CDR3 is built from 10 residues. The germline V gene encodes CDR1 LNHDA and CDR2 SQIVND (reference sequence). The CDR3 reads CAAPRNEQFF. The CDR3, as DNA: TGTGCGGCCCCTAGGAATGAGCAGTTCTTC.